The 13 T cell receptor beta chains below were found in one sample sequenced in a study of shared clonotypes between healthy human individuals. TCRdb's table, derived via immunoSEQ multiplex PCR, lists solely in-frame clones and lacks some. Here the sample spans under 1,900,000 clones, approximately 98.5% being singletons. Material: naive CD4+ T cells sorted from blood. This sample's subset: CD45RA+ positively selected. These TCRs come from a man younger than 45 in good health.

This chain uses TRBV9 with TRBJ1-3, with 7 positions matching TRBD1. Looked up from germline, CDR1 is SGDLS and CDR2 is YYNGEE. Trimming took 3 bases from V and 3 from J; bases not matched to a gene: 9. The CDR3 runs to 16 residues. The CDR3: CASSESTGRDGNTIYF. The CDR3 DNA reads TGTGCCAGCAGCGAATCGACAGGGCGTGATGGAAACACCATATATTTT.

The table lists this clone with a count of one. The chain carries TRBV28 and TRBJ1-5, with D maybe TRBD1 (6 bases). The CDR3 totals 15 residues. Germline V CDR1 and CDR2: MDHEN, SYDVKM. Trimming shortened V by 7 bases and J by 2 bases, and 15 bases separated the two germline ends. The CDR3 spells CASTSRPGGNQPQHF. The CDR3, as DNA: TGTGCCAGCACTTCAAGGCCAGGGGGCAATCAGCCCCAGCATTTT.

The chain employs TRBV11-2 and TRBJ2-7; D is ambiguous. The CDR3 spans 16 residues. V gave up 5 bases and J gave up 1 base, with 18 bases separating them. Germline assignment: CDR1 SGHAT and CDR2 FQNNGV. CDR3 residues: CASSLNLNRVSYEQYF. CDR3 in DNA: TGTGCCAGCAGCCTTAATTTAAATCGCGTTTCCTACGAGCAGTACTTC.

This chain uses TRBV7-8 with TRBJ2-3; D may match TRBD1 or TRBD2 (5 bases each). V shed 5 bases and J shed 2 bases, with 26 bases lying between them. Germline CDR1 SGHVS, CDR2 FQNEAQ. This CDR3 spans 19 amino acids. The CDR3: CASSNRGGSRSGHTDTQYF. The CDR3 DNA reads TGTGCCAGCAGCAATCGTGGGGGATCGAGAAGTGGACACACAGATACGCAGTATTTT.

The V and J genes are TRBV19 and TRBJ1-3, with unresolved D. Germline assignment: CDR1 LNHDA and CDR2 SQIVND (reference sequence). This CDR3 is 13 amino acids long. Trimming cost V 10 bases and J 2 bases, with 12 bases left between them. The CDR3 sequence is CATGAGTGNTIYF. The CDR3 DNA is TGTGCCACCGGAGCGGGGACTGGAAACACCATATATTTT.

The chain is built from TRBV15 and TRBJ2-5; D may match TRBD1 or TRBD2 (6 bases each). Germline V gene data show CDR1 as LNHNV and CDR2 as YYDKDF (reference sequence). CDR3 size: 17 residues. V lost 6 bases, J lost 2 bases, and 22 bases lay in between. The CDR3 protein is CATRGGYSGTQQETQYF. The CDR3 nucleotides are TGTGCCACCAGAGGGGGATATAGCGGTACCCAACAAGAGACCCAGTACTTC. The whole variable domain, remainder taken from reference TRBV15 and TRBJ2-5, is DAMVIQNPRYQVTQFGKPVTLSCSQTLNHNVMYWYQQKSSQAPKLLFHYYDKDFNNEADTPDNFQSRRPNTSFCFLDIRSPGLGDTAMYLCATRGGYSGTQQETQYFGPGTRLLVL.

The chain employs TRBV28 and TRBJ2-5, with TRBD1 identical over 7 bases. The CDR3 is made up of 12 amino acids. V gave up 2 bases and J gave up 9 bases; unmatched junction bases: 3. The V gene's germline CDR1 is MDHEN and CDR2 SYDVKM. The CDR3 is CASSLGQGAQYF. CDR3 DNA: TGTGCCAGCAGTTTAGGGCAGGGGGCCCAGTACTTC.

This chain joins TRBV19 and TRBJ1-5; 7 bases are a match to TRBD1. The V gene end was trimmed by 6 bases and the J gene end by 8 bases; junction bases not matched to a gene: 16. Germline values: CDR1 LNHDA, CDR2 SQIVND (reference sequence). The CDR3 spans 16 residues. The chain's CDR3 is CASRQDRVVDWEPQHF. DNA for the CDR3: TGTGCCAGTAGGCAAGACAGGGTGGTGGATTGGGAGCCCCAGCATTTT.

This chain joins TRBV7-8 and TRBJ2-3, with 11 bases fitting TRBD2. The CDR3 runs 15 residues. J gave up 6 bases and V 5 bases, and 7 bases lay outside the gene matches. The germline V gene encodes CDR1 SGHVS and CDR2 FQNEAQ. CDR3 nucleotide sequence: TGTGCCAGCAGCCCAGCCACTAGCGGGAGTGATACGCAGTATTTT. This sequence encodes CASSPATSGSDTQYF.

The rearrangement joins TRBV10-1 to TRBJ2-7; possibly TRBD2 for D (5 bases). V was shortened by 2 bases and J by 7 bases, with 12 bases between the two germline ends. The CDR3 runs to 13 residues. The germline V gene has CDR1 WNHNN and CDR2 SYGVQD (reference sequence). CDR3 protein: CASSEGYTGEQYF. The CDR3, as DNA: TGCGCCAGCAGTGAGGGGTATACGGGAGAGCAGTACTTC.

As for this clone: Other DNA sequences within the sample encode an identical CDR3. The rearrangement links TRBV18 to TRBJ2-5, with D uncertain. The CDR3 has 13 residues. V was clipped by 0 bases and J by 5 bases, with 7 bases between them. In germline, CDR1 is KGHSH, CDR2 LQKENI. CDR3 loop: CASSPPPPETQYF. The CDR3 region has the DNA TGTGCCAGCTCACCACCGCCCCCTGAGACCCAGTACTTC.

Here the CDR3 reads CASASTGAYEQYF. The CDR3 DNA follows: TGTGCCAGCGCCTCAACAGGAGCCTACGAGCAGTACTTC. The V call is TRBV2, the J call TRBJ2-7; TRBD1 is a possible D gene (5 bases). V lost 8 bases and J 2 bases, leaving 13 bases between the germline ends. Germline-derived CDR1 and CDR2 are SNHLY and FYNNEI. The CDR3 is 13 amino acids. The entire variable domain, with the rest obtained from reference TRBV2 and TRBJ2-7, is as follows: EPEVTQTPSHQVTQMGQEVILRCVPISNHLYFYWYRQILGQKVEFLVSFYNNEISEKSEIFDDQFSVERPDGSNFTLKIRSTKLEDSAMYFCASASTGAYEQYFGPGTRLTVT.

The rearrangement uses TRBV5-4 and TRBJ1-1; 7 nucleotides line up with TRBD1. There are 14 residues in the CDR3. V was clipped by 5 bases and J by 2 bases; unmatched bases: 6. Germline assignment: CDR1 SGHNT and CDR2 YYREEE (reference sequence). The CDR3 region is CASRTGTANTEAFF. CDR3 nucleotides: TGTGCCAGCAGAACCGGGACAGCAAACACTGAAGCTTTCTTT.